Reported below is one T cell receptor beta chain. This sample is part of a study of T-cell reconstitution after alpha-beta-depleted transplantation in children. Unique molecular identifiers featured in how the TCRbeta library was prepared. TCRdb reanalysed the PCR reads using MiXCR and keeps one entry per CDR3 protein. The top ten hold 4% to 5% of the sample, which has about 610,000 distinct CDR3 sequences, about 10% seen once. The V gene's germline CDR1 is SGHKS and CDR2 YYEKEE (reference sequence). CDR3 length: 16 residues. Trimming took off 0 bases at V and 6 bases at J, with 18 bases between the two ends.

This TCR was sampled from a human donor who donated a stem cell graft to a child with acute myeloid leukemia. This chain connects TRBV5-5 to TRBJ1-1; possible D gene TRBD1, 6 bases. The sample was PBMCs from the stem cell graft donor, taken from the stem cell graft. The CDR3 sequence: CASSLGGGDFGAEAFF. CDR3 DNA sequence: TGTGCCAGCAGCTTGGGGGGGGGCGATTTTGGGGCTGAAGCTTTCTTT.